This T cell receptor beta chain was recovered during a study of Graves' ophthalmopathy and Graves' hyperthyroidism. There are 16 residues in the CDR3. The V and J ends lost 1 base and 6 bases respectively, with 15 bases between them. Germline CDR1 reads MNHEY; CDR2 reads SVGEGT. As the template, RNA transcripts were used to amplify TCR beta CDR3 regions. The first-round RT-PCR employed HTBI primers together with the Qiagen OneStep RT-PCR kit. A multiplex PCR was then performed as the second round. TCRdb analysed the multiplex PCR reads with MiXCR anew, one entry per CDR3 protein. The sample holds some 210,000 distinct CDR3 sequences, 25% to 30% seen once.

The chain combines TRBV6-2 or TRBV6-3 with TRBJ2-2; no clear D gene. Material for sequencing was peripheral blood. This sequence originates from a man in his fifties with Graves' ophthalmopathy. CDR3 in amino acids: CASSYFKERESGELFF. CDR3 DNA: TGTGCCAGCAGTTACTTTAAAGAGCGAGAGTCCGGGGAGCTGTTTTTT.